A selection of T cell receptor beta chains follows, all from one sample in a study of identical twins. TCRdb ran MiXCR on the 5' RACE reads and lists one entry per CDR3 protein. The profile shows about 1.7 million distinct CDR3 sequences, about 32% of them singletons. What was sequenced was cord blood. These receptors were collected from a newborn girl in good health. The CDR3 runs from the conserved cysteine through the conserved F or W. A D gene is named only where the DNA matches it firmly. Size is stated for part of the rows, as once, few or many counts, or as a class when the clone is expanded.

clone size	V gene	J gene	D gene	CDR3 protein	CDR3 DNA
.	TRBV29-1	TRBJ1-2	TRBD1	CSAGQGVNYGYTF	TGCAGCGCCGGACAGGGGGTTAACTATGGCTACACCTTC
few	TRBV5-1	TRBJ2-4	.	CASSLGALKNIQYF	TGCGCCAGCAGCTTGGGGGCTCTCAAAAACATTCAGTACTTC
few	TRBV24-1	TRBJ2-1	.	CATSEAGRNEQFF	TGTGCCACCAGTGAGGCAGGGAGGAATGAGCAGTTCTTC
few	TRBV21-1	TRBJ2-1	.	CASSKGEGGPESYNEQFF	TGTGCCAGCAGCAAAGGCGAAGGGGGCCCGGAATCCTACAATGAGCAGTTCTTC
few	TRBV28	TRBJ2-1	TRBD2	CASSLFLGGVEQFF	TGTGCCAGCAGTTTATTTCTGGGAGGGGTTGAGCAGTTCTTC
.	TRBV20-1	TRBJ2-6	.	CSAWEGVSGANVLTF	TGCAGTGCTTGGGAAGGAGTTTCTGGGGCCAACGTCCTGACTTTC
.	TRBV6-1	TRBJ1-5	.	CASVEGGGNQPQHF	TGTGCCAGCGTGGAGGGGGGGGGCAATCAGCCCCAGCATTTT
few	TRBV20-1	TRBJ2-1	TRBD2	CSARQTSGAHNEQFF	TGCAGTGCTAGACAGACTAGCGGGGCCCACAATGAGCAGTTCTTC
few	TRBV20-1	TRBJ2-5	.	CSARRTSQETQYF	TGCAGTGCCCGTCGGACTTCCCAAGAGACCCAGTACTTC
few	TRBV28	TRBJ2-7	TRBD2	CASSLSVLAVYEQYF	TGTGCCAGCAGTTTAAGTGTACTAGCGGTATACGAGCAGTACTTC
few	TRBV28	TRBJ2-3	TRBD2	CAGRSGAGGVDTQYF	TGTGCCGGGAGATCCGGGGCGGGAGGTGTAGATACGCAGTATTTT
few	TRBV27	TRBJ2-2	TRBD2	CASSLTSGRELFF	TGTGCCAGCAGTTTGACTAGCGGGAGGGAGCTGTTTTTT
.	TRBV11-2	TRBJ2-7	TRBD2	CASSLAPSGDHEQYF	TGTGCCAGCAGCTTAGCCCCTAGCGGGGACCACGAGCAGTACTTC
few	TRBV5-1	TRBJ2-2	.	CASSLKGNTGELFF	TGTGCCAGCAGCTTAAAAGGGAACACCGGGGAGCTGTTTTTT
.	TRBV20-1	TRBJ1-2	.	CSARRPGALYGYTF	TGCAGTGCTAGGAGGCCAGGGGCCCTATATGGCTACACCTTC
.	TRBV2	TRBJ2-7	TRBD1	CASSLEGGIDEQYF	TGCGCCAGCAGCCTCGAAGGGGGCATCGACGAGCAGTACTTC
.	TRBV28	TRBJ1-4	TRBD1	CASRTSPGQGPEKLFF	TGTGCCAGCAGAACCAGCCCGGGACAGGGGCCTGAAAAACTGTTTTTT
few	TRBV6-5	TRBJ2-7	.	CASSYEGEQYF	TGTGCCAGCAGTTACGAGGGCGAGCAGTACTTC
.	TRBV5-1	TRBJ2-1	TRBD1	CASTGTGVNNEQFF	TGCGCCAGCACCGGGACAGGGGTCAACAATGAGCAGTTCTTC
few	TRBV27	TRBJ2-7	TRBD1	CASSPWTGRQHEQYF	TGTGCCAGCAGTCCTTGGACAGGGAGACAACACGAGCAGTACTTC
few	TRBV3-1	TRBJ2-1	.	CASSRMTHNEQFF	TGTGCCAGCAGCCGTATGACCCACAATGAGCAGTTCTTC
.	TRBV3-1	TRBJ2-3	.	CASSQSQIWDTQYF	TGTGCCAGCAGCCAATCGCAGATATGGGATACGCAGTATTTT
many	TRBV5-1	TRBJ2-3	.	CASSLGGAADTQYF	TGCGCCAGCAGCTTGGGGGGGGCGGCAGATACGCAGTATTTT
many	TRBV29-1	TRBJ2-7	TRBD2	CSVVGTSQTYEQYF	TGCAGCGTTGTGGGGACTAGCCAAACCTACGAGCAGTACTTC
.	TRBV2	TRBJ1-5	.	CASSHRTVLEGFYSNQPQHF	TGTGCCAGCAGCCATCGGACGGTCCTGGAAGGATTCTATAGCAATCAGCCCCAGCATTTT
.	TRBV9	TRBJ2-3	.	CASSVERPGIGTDTQYF	TGTGCCAGCAGCGTAGAACGGCCGGGGATAGGCACAGATACGCAGTATTTT
few	TRBV4-1	TRBJ2-3	TRBD2	CASSRLAAASTDTQYF	TGCGCCAGCAGCCGCCTAGCGGCCGCTAGCACAGATACGCAGTATTTT
once	TRBV27	TRBJ2-2	.	CASSLWYGSRAGELFF	TGTGCCAGCAGTTTATGGTACGGGAGTAGGGCCGGGGAGCTGTTTTTT
many	TRBV28	TRBJ2-4	.	CASSLWTLNIQYF	TGTGCCAGCAGTTTATGGACTTTAAACATTCAGTACTTC
few	TRBV25-1	TRBJ2-1	.	CASSELGRSSYNEQFF	TGTGCCAGCAGTGAATTGGGCAGGTCCTCCTACAATGAGCAGTTCTTC
few	TRBV5-1	TRBJ1-2	.	CASSLEETRRPYGYTF	TGCGCCAGCAGCTTGGAAGAGACCCGAAGACCCTATGGCTACACCTTC
.	TRBV13	TRBJ2-3	.	CASSPRTTRAGDTQYF	TGTGCCAGCAGCCCCCGAACGACCCGGGCAGGGGATACGCAGTATTTT
.	TRBV5-1	TRBJ1-1	.	CASSLAGHNTEAFF	TGCGCCAGCAGCTTGGCAGGGCACAACACTGAAGCTTTCTTT
.	TRBV3-1	TRBJ2-7	.	CASSGGSTYEQYF	TGTGCCAGCAGCGGGGGGTCTACCTACGAGCAGTACTTC
few	TRBV20-1	TRBJ1-1	.	CSARIQGTEAFF	TGCAGTGCTAGAATACAGGGCACTGAAGCTTTCTTT
few	TRBV28	TRBJ2-2	.	CASSFNKGPLGTGELFF	TGTGCCAGCAGTTTCAACAAAGGACCCCTAGGGACCGGGGAGCTGTTTTTT
once	TRBV19	TRBJ2-1	TRBD2	CASSISLTSGSADEQFF	TGTGCCAGTAGTATATCCCTGACTAGCGGGAGTGCAGATGAGCAGTTCTTC
.	TRBV7-9	TRBJ2-1	TRBD2	CASSFRREGPNEQFF	TGTGCCAGCAGCTTTCGGCGGGAGGGCCCCAATGAGCAGTTCTTC
few	TRBV5-1	TRBJ2-3	.	CASSLGYGADTQYF	TGCGCCAGCAGCTTAGGATATGGGGCAGATACGCAGTATTTT
.	TRBV11-1	TRBJ2-4	TRBD1	CASRAGGVLAKNIQYF	TGTGCCAGCAGGGCAGGGGGAGTCTTAGCCAAAAACATTCAGTACTTC
few	TRBV20-1	TRBJ2-1	.	CSVSQPSYNEQFF	TGCAGTGTGAGCCAGCCCTCCTACAATGAGCAGTTCTTC
.	TRBV4-2	TRBJ2-1	.	CASSQDRVLYNEQFF	TGTGCCAGCAGCCAAGATCGGGTTCTCTACAATGAGCAGTTCTTC
.	TRBV2	TRBJ2-3	TRBD2	CASSSRLAGGENTDTQYF	TGTGCCAGCAGTTCCCGACTAGCGGGGGGTGAAAACACAGATACGCAGTATTTT
.	TRBV21-1	TRBJ1-5	.	CASSKGRNSNQPQHF	TGTGCCAGCAGCAAGGGGAGGAATAGCAATCAGCCCCAGCATTTT
many	TRBV6-6	TRBJ2-7	.	CASSHGQSADEQYF	TGTGCCAGCAGTCACGGACAGTCTGCCGACGAGCAGTACTTC